This paragraph reports one TCR beta chain. This sample stems from a study of cytomegalovirus exposure and HLA in healthy donors. This CDR3 comprises 15 residues. J lost 4 bases, V lost 2 bases, and 5 bases had no gene match. Germline CDR1 MNHEY, CDR2 SVGAGI. Vbeta (60) and Jbeta (13) primers were used in the PCR. Data came from immunoSEQ multiplex PCR; TCRdb stores just in-frame clones and leaves some out. The table shows roughly 230,000 clones, with around 83% occurring only once. The rearrangement uses TRBV6-5 and TRBJ1-1; 9 nucleotides line up with TRBD1. This clonotype was sampled from a girl aged 2-10 years in good health and CMV-seronegative. The sample taken for sequencing was PBMCs. The CDR3 sequence: CASSYRDRAATEAFF. In DNA form, the CDR3 reads TGTGCCAGCAGTTACCGGGACAGGGCTGCCACTGAAGCTTTCTTT.